This T cell receptor beta chain emerged from a study of siplizumab effects on memory and regulatory T cells (dated by TCRdb to the late 2010s). Regarding the complete study: The effect of the anti-CD2 antibody siplizumab on alloreactive T-cell subsets was examined in allogeneic mixed lymphocyte reactions constructed from human PBMCs. On the study overall, not on this receptor specifically: Roughly 75-95% of proliferating CD4+ or CD8+ clones could not be assigned a naive or memory phenotype. Because sequences below about 10^-5 frequency were poorly captured, only a minor fraction of alloreactive clones could be mapped to unstimulated subsets. No functional confirmation was obtained for the suppressive function of proliferating Tregs from siplizumab cultures. Of the alloreactive CD4+ clones that could be mapped, the Treg-derived share averaged roughly 73% with siplizumab compared with under 30% in control reactions. Compared with memory T cells, unstimulated naive T cells appeared more diverse, and naive cells seemed to make a substantial contribution to the alloresponse. Siplizumab significantly reduced the cumulative frequency of alloreactive sequences traceable to unstimulated CD4+ memory T cells.

Library creation used the immunoSEQ multiplex PCR assay. Some 100,000 TCR templates per sample were assayed by the deep sequencing platform. Genomic DNA extracted from sorted T cells was used for TCRbeta CDR3 sequencing. Per the original workflow: The R programming language was used for clonal analysis of TCRbeta CDR3 data. Unstimulated samples were compared with post-reaction CFSE-low samples to define alloreactive CD4+ and CD8+ clones. Alloreactive CD4+ clones were assigned to regulatory or non-regulatory origin by matching sequences to sorted unstimulated Treg and non-Treg repertoires. The source is immuneACCESS, and TCRdb retained only in-frame sequences with V and J called. Part of the clones is not carried over; for the studies checked, unresolved V genes explain less than half of this, and the remainder is unexplained. That table is the source of V, J and clone size, and D and trimming were worked out from the DNA. The table for this sample lists about 100,000 clones; about 91% of them were counted only once. Approximately 2.7% of the sample is in the top ten clones.

CDR1 and CDR2 (MNHEY, SVGAGI) derive from the germline V gene. Clipping removes 6 bases from V and 5 bases from J, with 5 as the unmatched junction base count. Taken from cysteine to phenylalanine, the CDR3 has 15 residues. Only the CDR3 DNA stays, 45 bases, in frame from base 1. Concerning this clone itself: Its antigen specificity is not known. Base qualities are missing; no much larger clone stands one base away.

Sorted unstimulated T cells and proliferating T cells recovered from mixed lymphocyte reactions underwent TCRbeta CDR3 sequencing. Fresh whole blood from 9 to 11 HLA-typed healthy donors was used to isolate PBMCs. The sequenced sample consisted of CD4+ T cells sorted from blood. The rearrangement combines TRBV6-5 with TRBJ2-2, and TRBD2 aligns with 11 junction nucleotides. The receptor was derived from a human donor in good health. Some clones in this sample may be carry-over from other donors' samples. The DNA is as follows: TGTGCCAGCAGCCGGGGACTAGCGGCAACCGGGGAGCTGTTTTTT. This is translated as CASSRGLAATGELFF.